This TCR beta chain was found in a study of T-cell memory formation after mild COVID-19. Study summary: Largely donor-specific TCR clusters were found.

TCRdb re-called the 5' RACE reads with MiXCR, one entry per CDR3 protein. The sample yields about 360,000 distinct CDR3 sequences, approximately 15% seen once. Germline V gene lookup returns CDR1 GTSNPN and CDR2 SVGIG (reference sequence). The CDR3 loop spans 13 amino acids. Losses at the gene ends were 6 bases for V and 5 bases for J; bases not matched to a gene: 6. The V and J genes are TRBV30 and TRBJ1-4; 7 nucleotides agree with TRBD1. The receptor comes from a young man who had mild COVID-19 (a few samples of this study predate the infection). Cell type and time point are not known. Sequenced input: PBMCs or a T cell subset sorted from them (not recorded which). As DNA, the CDR3 is TGTGCCTGCAACAGGGGATCGAATGAAAAACTGTTTTTT. Translated: CACNRGSNEKLFF.